This TCR beta chain was observed in a study of T cell responses to AZD1222 COVID-19 vaccine. Overall study findings and caveats: Unmutated variant regions are reportedly the target of nearly half of TCRs that are spike-specific. Spike-specific TCR breadth and depth were elevated following two AZD1222 doses. Only 5 or 6 AZD1222 recipients were seropositive at baseline. Spike-spanning, vaccine-associated CD4 TCRs were dominant at 160-218 and 743-854.

Points on this clone: Its antigen is as yet unknown.

The assay was immunoSEQ multiplex PCR, and TCRdb's table has in-frame clones only and misses some. The sample holds approximately 110,000 clones; 70% to 90% are singletons and the top ten take about 7.8%. Per germline, CDR1 SGHAT and CDR2 FQNNGV. The germline V and J ends were trimmed by 5 bases and 2 bases, with 16 bases remaining between them. This CDR3 spans 15 amino acids. V usage is TRBV11-2 and J usage is TRBJ2-7, with D possibly being TRBD2 (5 bases). The sample in question was peripheral blood, obtained on day 0 of AZD1222 vaccination. The origin of this receptor is an adult in good health. In DNA, the CDR3 is TGTGCCAGCAGCGGACTCCCTTTTGGGACCTACGAGCAGTACTTC. Its protein is CASSGLPFGTYEQYF. Full variable domain (remainder filled in from reference TRBV11-2 and TRBJ2-7): EAGVAQSPRYKIIEKRQSVAFWCNPISGHATLYWYQQILGQGPKLLIQFQNNGVVDDSQLPKDRFSAERLKGVDSTLKIQPAKLEDSAVYLCASSGLPFGTYEQYFGPGTRLTVT.